These 14 T cell receptor beta chains were sequenced from one sample in a study of blood T cell repertoires in COVID-19. Sequencing was performed with immunoSEQ multiplex PCR; in TCRdb, only in-frame clones are kept and a portion is missing. The data contain under 300,000 clones, 86% of them singletons. The sequencing sample was made of peripheral blood. Every receptor here comes from a man older than 75 with acute or convalescent COVID-19.

V usage is TRBV10-2 and J usage is TRBJ1-5; TRBD1 might be the D (6 bases). The V gene lost 9 bases and the J gene lost 1 base, with 10 bases spanning the gap. The CDR3 length is 13 residues. Germline-derived CDR1 and CDR2 are WSHSY and SAAADI. CDR3 sequence reads: CASVGQSNQPQHF. CDR3 bases: TGCGCCAGTGTGGGACAAAGCAATCAGCCCCAGCATTTT.

The V call is TRBV6-5, the J call TRBJ1-2; D remains unclear. CDR1 is MNHEY, CDR2 SVGAGI, per germline. The CDR3 spans 13 residues. Trimming shortened V by 3 bases and J by 5 bases, and 10 bases separated the two germline ends. In nucleotides, the CDR3 is TGTGCCAGCAGTTATAACAGAGATTATGGCTACACCTTC. Residues: CASSYNRDYGYTF.

The CDR3 bases are TGCGCCAGCAGCCAAGCAACAGATAGCAATCAGCCCCAGCATTTT. It codes for CASSQATDSNQPQHF. The chain recombines TRBV4-1 with TRBJ1-5; D not certain. The CDR3 totals 15 residues. Germline V gene data show CDR1 as MGHRA and CDR2 as YSYEKL. V was trimmed by 1 base and J by 0 bases, leaving 7 bases between them.

The chain has TRBV19 and TRBJ1-6, with D maybe TRBD1 (5 bases). Per germline, CDR1 LNHDA and CDR2 SQIVND (reference sequence). Trimming took off 5 bases at V and 4 bases at J, with 9 bases between the two ends. This CDR3 region has 14 residues. The CDR3 region is CASSADSYNSPLHF. The CDR3 DNA reads as TGTGCCAGTAGTGCCGACAGTTATAATTCACCCCTCCACTTT.

The rearrangement links TRBV6-2 or TRBV6-3 to TRBJ2-7; D might be TRBD1 (6 bases). This CDR3 region has 16 residues. Looked up from germline, CDR1 is MNHEY and CDR2 is SVGEGT. V was shortened by 5 bases and J by 1 base, with 18 bases between the two germline ends. The CDR3 region is CASSKETGRRSYEQYF. In DNA, the CDR3 is TGTGCCAGCAGTAAAGAGACAGGACGGCGGTCCTACGAGCAGTACTTC.

The rearrangement uses TRBV7-3 and TRBJ2-5; 7 bases fit TRBD1. Trimming removed 1 base from V and 4 bases from J; junction bases left unmatched: 6. The CDR3 has 15 amino acids. Germline V gives CDR1 SGHTA, CDR2 FQGTGA. CDR3 residues: CASSLKGAGTETQYF. DNA for the CDR3: TGTGCCAGCAGCTTAAAGGGGGCAGGTACAGAGACCCAGTACTTC.

The V and J genes are TRBV2 and TRBJ1-1; 8 bases fit TRBD1. The junction had 13 bases not matched to a gene; V was cut back by 6 bases and J by 7 bases. The CDR3 spans 15 residues. Germline V gene sequence: CDR1 SNHLY, CDR2 FYNNEI. The CDR3 coding sequence is TGTGCCAGCAGGGCGCTGAGGACAGGGCTAAATGAAGCTTTCTTT. This encodes CASRALRTGLNEAFF.

This clone was seen just once. The V and J genes are TRBV2 and TRBJ1-2, with D unresolved. The germline V gene encodes CDR1 SNHLY and CDR2 FYNNEI. V dropped 2 bases and J dropped 7 bases, with 14 bases sitting between them. The CDR3 is 14 amino acids. CDR3 loop: CASSESSAGSGYTF. CDR3 nucleotides: TGTGCCAGCAGTGAAAGCTCGGCAGGCTCTGGCTACACCTTC.

The rearrangement joins TRBV13 to TRBJ2-7; TRBD1 agrees at 7 bases. Looked up from germline, CDR1 is PRHDT and CDR2 is FYEKMQ (reference sequence). V lost 8 bases to trimming and J lost 3 bases; unmatched junction nucleotides: 7. The CDR3 runs to 13 residues. The CDR3 nucleotides are TGTGCCAGCTTAGAGGGGGACAGCTACGAGCAGTACTTC. Encoded protein: CASLEGDSYEQYF.

The chain is built from TRBV18 and TRBJ1-4; 10 bases line up with TRBD1. V lost 4 bases to trimming and J lost 5 bases; unmatched junction nucleotides: 7. CDR3 length equals 16 residues. The germline CDR1 and CDR2 sequences are KGHSH and LQKENI. The CDR3, as DNA: TGTGCCAGCTCACTTGGGACAGGGGCGAAAAATGAAAAACTGTTTTTT. It is translated as CASSLGTGAKNEKLFF.

J is TRBJ1-4 and V is TRBV15; 8 nucleotides match TRBD1. CDR3 length: 12 residues. Trimming at V came to 1 base and at J to 15 bases, leaving 4 bases not matched to a gene. The germline V gene has CDR1 LNHNV and CDR2 YYDKDF (reference sequence). CDR3 residues: CATSRAQGALFF. Here the CDR3 DNA reads TGTGCCACCAGCAGAGCGCAGGGGGCGTTGTTTTTT.

This chain links TRBV10-3 with TRBJ1-1; weak D call: TRBD1 (5 bases). From germline, CDR1 is ENHRY and CDR2 SYGVKD. The CDR3 spans 12 residues. Trimming left V 1 base short and J 13 bases short, with 13 bases between. The CDR3 is CAISELGTEGFF. The CDR3 DNA follows: TGTGCCATCAGTGAGTTAGGGACGGAGGGTTTCTTT.

The J gene is TRBJ1-6, the V gene TRBV4-2, with TRBD1 as a possible D gene (6 bases). Germline V CDR1 and CDR2: LGHNA, YNFKEQ. Deletions cut 7 bases from V and 0 bases from J, with 19 bases between. The CDR3 extends over 18 amino acids. The CDR3 sequence is CASTPETGRSSYNSPLHF. The CDR3 DNA is TGTGCCAGCACCCCCGAGACAGGAAGGAGCTCCTATAATTCACCCCTCCACTTT.

This clone occurred a few times. This specimen includes other DNA sequences encoding the same CDR3. This chain links TRBV5-1 with TRBJ1-3, with 12 bases that match TRBD1. CDR1 and CDR2 from the germline V gene are SGHRS and YFSETQ. Unmatched junction bases numbered 11, after V lost 4 bases and J lost 0 bases. This CDR3 is 19 amino acids long. Written as DNA, the CDR3 is TGCGCCAGCAGCCTTGGGACAGGGGGCTCTCTGAGCTCTGGAAACACCATATATTTT. This encodes CASSLGTGGSLSSGNTIYF.